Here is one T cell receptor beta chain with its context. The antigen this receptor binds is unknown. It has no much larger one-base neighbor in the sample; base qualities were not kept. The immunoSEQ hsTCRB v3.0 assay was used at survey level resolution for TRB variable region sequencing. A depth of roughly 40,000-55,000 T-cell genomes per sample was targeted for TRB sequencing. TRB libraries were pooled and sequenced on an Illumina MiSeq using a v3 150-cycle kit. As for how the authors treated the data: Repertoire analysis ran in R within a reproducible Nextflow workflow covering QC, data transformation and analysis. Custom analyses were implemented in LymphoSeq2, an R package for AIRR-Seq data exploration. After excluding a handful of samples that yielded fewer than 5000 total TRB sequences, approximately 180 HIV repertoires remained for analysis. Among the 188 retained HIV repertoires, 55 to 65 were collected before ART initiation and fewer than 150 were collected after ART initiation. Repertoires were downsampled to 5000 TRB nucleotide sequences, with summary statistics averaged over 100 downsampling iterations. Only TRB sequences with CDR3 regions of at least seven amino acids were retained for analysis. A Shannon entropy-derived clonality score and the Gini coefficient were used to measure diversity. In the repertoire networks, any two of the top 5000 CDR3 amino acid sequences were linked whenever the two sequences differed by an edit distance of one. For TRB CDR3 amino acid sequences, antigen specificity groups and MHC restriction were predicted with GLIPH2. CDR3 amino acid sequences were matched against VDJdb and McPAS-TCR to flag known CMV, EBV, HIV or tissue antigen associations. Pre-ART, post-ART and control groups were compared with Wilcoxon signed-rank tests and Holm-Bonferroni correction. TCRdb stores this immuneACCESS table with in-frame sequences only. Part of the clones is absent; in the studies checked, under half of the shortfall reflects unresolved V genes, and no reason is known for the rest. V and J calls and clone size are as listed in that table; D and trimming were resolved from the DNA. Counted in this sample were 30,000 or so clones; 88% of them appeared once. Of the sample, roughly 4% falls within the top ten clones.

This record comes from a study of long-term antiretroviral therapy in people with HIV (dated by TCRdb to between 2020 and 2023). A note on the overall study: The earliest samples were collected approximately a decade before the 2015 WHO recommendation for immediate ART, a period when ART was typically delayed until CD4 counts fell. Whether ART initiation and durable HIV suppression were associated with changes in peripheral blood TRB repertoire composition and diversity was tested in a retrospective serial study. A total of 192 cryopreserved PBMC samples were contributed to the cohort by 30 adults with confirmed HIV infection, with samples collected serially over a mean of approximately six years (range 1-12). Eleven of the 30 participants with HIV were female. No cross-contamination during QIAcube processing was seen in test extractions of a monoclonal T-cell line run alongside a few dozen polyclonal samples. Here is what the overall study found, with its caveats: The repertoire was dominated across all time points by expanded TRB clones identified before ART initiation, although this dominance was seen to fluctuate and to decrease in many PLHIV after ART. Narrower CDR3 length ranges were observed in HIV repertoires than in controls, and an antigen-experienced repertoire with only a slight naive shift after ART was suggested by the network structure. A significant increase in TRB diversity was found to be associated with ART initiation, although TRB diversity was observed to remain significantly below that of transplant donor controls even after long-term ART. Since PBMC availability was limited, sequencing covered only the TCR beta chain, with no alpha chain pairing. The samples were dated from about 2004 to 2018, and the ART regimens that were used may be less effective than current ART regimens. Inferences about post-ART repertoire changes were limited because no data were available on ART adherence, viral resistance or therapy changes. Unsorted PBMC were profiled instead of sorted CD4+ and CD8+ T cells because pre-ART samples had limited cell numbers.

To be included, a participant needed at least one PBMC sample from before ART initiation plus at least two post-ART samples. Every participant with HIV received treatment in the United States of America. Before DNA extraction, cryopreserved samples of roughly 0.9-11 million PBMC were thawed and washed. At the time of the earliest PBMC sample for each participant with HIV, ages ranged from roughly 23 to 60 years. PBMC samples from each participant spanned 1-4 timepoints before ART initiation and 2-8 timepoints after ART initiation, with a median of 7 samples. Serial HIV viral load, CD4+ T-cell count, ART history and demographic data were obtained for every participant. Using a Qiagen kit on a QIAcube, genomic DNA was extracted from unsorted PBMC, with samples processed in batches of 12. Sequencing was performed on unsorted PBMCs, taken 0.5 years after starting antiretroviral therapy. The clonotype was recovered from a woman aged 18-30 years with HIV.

The CDR3 has the sequence CASSLRTGGQDTQYF. Here is the DNA: TGTGCCAGCAGTTTACGGACGGGAGGTCAAGATACGCAGTATTTT. The chain uses TRBV27 and TRBJ2-3; 7 nucleotides in the junction match TRBD2. V has 2 bases trimmed and J has 5 bases trimmed; junction bases matching no gene number 7. The germline V gene (reference sequence) gives CDR1 as MNHEY and CDR2 as SMNVEV. The CDR3 contains 15 residues, cysteine and phenylalanine counted. The CDR3 DNA has 45 bases and is translated from base 1.